Listed here is a single T cell receptor (beta chain). Its cognate antigen is unknown. The sample originates from a study of T cell repertoires in cytomegalovirus infection. The CDR3 contains 14 residues. The V and J ends lost 0 bases and 10 bases respectively, with 13 bases between them. Germline V gives CDR1 SEHNR, CDR2 FQNEAQ (reference sequence). A single record per CDR3 protein comes from TCRdb applying MiXCR to the reads. The top ten clones hold 13% of a sample with 300,000 to 400,000 distinct CDR3 sequences, 20% to 25% of them seen once. The chain employs TRBV7-9 and TRBJ2-1; the D gene is possibly TRBD1 (6 bases). The source of this sequence is a human donor in good health (CMV status not recorded). Some clones in this sample may be carry-over from other donors' samples. Specimen: cultured PBMCs, collected from culture after CMV antigen stimulation. Here the CDR3 DNA reads TGTGCCAGCAGCTTAGCATCAGGGGTTTGGGAGCAGTTCTTC. As protein: CASSLASGVWEQFF.